This entry concerns a single TCR beta chain. The entry originates in a study of shared clonotypes between healthy human individuals. Sequenced by immunoSEQ multiplex PCR; TCRdb stores in-frame clones only, minus some. This table has roughly 2,300,000 clones, roughly 92% appearing once. V lost 7 bases, J lost 0 bases, and 12 bases lay in between. The germline gives CDR1 MNHNS, CDR2 SASEGT. The CDR3 is 14 amino acids. The material sequenced was naive CD4+ T cells from PBMCs. As for subset: CD45RA+ positively selected. This receptor was obtained from a man between 18 and 29 years old in good health. Some clones in this sample may be carry-over from other donors' samples. This chain uses TRBV6-1 with TRBJ1-1; D gene unclear. DNA of the CDR3: TGTGCCAGCAAGTTCCGAATTTTGAACACTGAAGCTTTCTTT. It codes for CASKFRILNTEAFF.